This T cell receptor beta chain stems from a study of T cells after posttransplantation cyclophosphamide. Sequenced by immunoSEQ multiplex PCR; TCRdb stores in-frame clones only, minus some. The sample includes some 8,000 clones, roughly nine tenths of them seen just once. Study results and limitations: Recipient CMV seropositivity and CMV reactivation strongly tracked TRB clonality.

Cyclophosphamide on days +3 and +4 followed busulfan-fludarabine conditioning and a marrow graft. As for this clone: What it binds is not known.

The germline V gene has CDR1 MNHEY and CDR2 SVGAGI. The trim removed 3 bases at V and 2 bases at J, leaving 4 bases unmatched. The CDR3 is 15 residues long. This clonotype was obtained from a female patient in her forties or fifties who received an allogeneic stem cell transplant from a related donor, was CMV-positive, and had no GVHD. The graft donor may account for some of the T cells. This material consisted of CD4+ T cells sorted from blood, taken 1404 days after allogeneic stem cell transplant with posttransplant cyclophosphamide. The V gene is TRBV6-5, the J gene TRBJ1-5; 7 positions match TRBD1. CDR3 amino acids: CASSYGGGGNQPQHF. The CDR3 nucleotides are TGTGCCAGCAGTTATGGAGGGGGCGGCAATCAGCCCCAGCATTTT.